The 5 T cell receptor beta chains presented below share a single source sample, sequenced in a study of blood T cell repertoires in COVID-19. Sequencing was performed with immunoSEQ multiplex PCR; in TCRdb, only in-frame clones are kept and a portion is missing. The sample holds about 59,000 clones, 65% to 80% seen once. The specimen sequenced was peripheral blood. The source is a human donor in a cohort sampled during active COVID-19.

This rearrangement joins TRBV10-2 to TRBJ1-1; tentative D call: TRBD1 (5 bases). The V and J ends lost 7 bases and 0 bases respectively, with 12 bases between them. Germline lookup yields CDR1 WSHSY and CDR2 SAAADI. There are 14 residues in the CDR3. The CDR3 bases are TGCGCCAGCACGCCTAGACAGATGAACACTGAAGCTTTCTTT. Its protein is CASTPRQMNTEAFF.

J is TRBJ1-1 and V is TRBV30, with TRBD1 matching over 7 bases. Germline V gene lookup returns CDR1 GTSNPN and CDR2 SVGIG (reference sequence). The CDR3 extends over 14 amino acids. Trimming removed 5 bases from V and 3 bases from J; junction bases left unmatched: 9. CDR3 nucleotides: TGTGCCTGGTCCCTCAGGGGGGTGGACACTGAAGCTTTCTTT. Residues: CAWSLRGVDTEAFF.

The chain recombines TRBV18 with TRBJ2-7; TRBD2 is a possible D gene (5 bases). The CDR3 length is 14 residues. Germline V gene lookup returns CDR1 KGHSH and CDR2 LQKENI. V was shortened by 0 bases and J by 4 bases, with 10 bases between the two germline ends. CDR3 residues: CASSPPDWIYEQYF. DNA for the CDR3: TGTGCCAGCTCACCACCGGACTGGATTTACGAGCAGTACTTC.

This chain joins TRBV7-2 and TRBJ2-1, with D possibly being TRBD2 (5 bases). Deletions cut 6 bases from V and 1 base from J, with 10 bases between. The CDR3 totals 14 residues. Germline lookup yields CDR1 SGHTA and CDR2 FQGNSA. This CDR3 reads CASSSDPSYNEQFF. The DNA of the CDR3 is TGTGCCAGCAGTAGCGACCCTTCCTACAATGAGCAGTTCTTC.

V usage is TRBV27 and J usage is TRBJ2-7; 7 nucleotides line up with TRBD1. CDR3 length: 12 amino acids. Unmatched junction bases numbered 4, after V lost 5 bases and J lost 6 bases. From germline, CDR1 is MNHEY and CDR2 SMNVEV (reference sequence). The CDR3 sequence: CASSLRTGEQYF. The DNA for the CDR3 is TGTGCCAGCAGTCTCCGGACAGGCGAGCAGTACTTC.